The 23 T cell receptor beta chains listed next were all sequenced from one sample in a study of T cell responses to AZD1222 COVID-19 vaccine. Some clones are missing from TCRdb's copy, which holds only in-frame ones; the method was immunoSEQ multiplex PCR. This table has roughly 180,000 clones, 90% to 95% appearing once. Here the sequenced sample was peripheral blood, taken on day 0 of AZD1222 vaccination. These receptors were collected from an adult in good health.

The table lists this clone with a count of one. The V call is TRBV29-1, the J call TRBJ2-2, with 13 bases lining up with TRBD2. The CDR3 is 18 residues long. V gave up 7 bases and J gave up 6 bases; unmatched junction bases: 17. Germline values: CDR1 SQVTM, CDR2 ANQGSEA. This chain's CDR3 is CSASLLAGGPIIAGELFF. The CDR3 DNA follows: TGCAGCGCCTCCTTACTAGCGGGAGGGCCCATTATCGCCGGGGAGCTGTTTTTT.

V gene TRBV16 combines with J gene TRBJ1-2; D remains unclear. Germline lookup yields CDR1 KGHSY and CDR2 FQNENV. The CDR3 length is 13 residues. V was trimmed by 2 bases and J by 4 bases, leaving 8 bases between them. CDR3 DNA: TGTGCCAGCAGCCAACGGAGCCTCTATGGCTACACCTTC. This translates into CASSQRSLYGYTF.

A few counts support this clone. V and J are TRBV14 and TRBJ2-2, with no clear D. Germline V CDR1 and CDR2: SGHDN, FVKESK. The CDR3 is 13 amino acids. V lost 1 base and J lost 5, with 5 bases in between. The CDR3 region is CASSQVLTGELFF. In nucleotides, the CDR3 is TGTGCCAGCAGCCAAGTTCTTACCGGGGAGCTGTTTTTT.

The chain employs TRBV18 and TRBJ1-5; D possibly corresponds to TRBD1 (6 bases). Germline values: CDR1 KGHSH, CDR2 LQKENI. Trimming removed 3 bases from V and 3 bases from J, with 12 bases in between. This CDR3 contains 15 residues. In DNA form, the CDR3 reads TGTGCCAGCTCACCTAGGCGGACAGACAATCAGCCCCAGCATTTT. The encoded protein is CASSPRRTDNQPQHF.

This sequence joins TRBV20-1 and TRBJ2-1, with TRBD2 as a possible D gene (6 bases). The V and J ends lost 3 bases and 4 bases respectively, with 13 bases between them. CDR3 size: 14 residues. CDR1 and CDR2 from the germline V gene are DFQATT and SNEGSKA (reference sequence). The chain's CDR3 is CSASFGGPYNEQFF. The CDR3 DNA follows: TGCAGTGCTAGTTTCGGGGGTCCTTACAATGAGCAGTTCTTC.

The CDR3 loop is CASGGTGYEQYF. As DNA, the CDR3 is TGTGCCAGCGGCGGGACAGGCTACGAGCAGTACTTC. This chain joins TRBV7-9 and TRBJ2-7; the match to TRBD1 covers 8 bases. This CDR3 spans 12 amino acids. With 8 bases clipped from V and 3 bases from J, the junction kept 3 bases outside the gene matches. CDR1 SEHNR and CDR2 FQNEAQ come from the germline V gene (reference sequence).

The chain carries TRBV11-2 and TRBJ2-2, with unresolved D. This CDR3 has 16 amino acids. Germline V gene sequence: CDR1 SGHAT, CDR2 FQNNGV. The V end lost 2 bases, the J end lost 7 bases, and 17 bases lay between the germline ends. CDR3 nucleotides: TGTGCCAGCAGCTTAATTCGAGGACCAGCCGGCGGGGAGCTGTTTTTT. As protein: CASSLIRGPAGGELFF.

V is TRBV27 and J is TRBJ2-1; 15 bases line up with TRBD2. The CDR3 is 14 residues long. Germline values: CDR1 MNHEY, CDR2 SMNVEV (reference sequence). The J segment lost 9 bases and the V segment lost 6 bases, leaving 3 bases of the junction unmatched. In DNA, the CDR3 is TGTGCCAGCAGCCCGGGACTAGCGGGAGGTGAGCAGTTCTTC. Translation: CASSPGLAGGEQFF.

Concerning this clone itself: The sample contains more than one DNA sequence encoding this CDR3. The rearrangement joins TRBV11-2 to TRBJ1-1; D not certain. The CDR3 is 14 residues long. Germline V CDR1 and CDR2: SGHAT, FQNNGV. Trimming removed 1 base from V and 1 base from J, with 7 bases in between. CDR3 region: CASSLVVGNTEAFF. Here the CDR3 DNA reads TGTGCCAGCAGCTTAGTAGTTGGGAACACTGAAGCTTTCTTT.

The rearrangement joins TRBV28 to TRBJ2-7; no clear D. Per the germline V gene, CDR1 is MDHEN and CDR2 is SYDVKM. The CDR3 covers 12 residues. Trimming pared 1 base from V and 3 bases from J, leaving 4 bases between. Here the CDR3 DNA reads TGTGCCAGCAGTTTATCTGACTACGAGCAGTACTTC. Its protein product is CASSLSDYEQYF.

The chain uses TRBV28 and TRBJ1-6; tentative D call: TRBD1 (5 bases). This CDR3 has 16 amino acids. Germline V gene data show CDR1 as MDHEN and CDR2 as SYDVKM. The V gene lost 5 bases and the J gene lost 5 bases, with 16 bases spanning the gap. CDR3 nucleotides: TGTGCCAGCAGTAGATGGGGTGGGGCAAATAATTCACCCCTCCACTTT. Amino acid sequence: CASSRWGGANNSPLHF.

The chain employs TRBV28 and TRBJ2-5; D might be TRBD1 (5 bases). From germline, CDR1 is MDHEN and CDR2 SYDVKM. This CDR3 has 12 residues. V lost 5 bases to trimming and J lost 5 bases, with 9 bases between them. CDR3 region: CASSRQSETQYF. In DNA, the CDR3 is TGTGCCAGCAGTAGACAGTCTGAGACCCAGTACTTC. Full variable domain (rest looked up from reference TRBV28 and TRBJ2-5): DVKVTQSSRYLVKRTGEKVFLECVQDMDHENMFWYRQDPGLGLRLIYFSYDVKMKEKGDIPEGYSVSREKKERFSLILESASTNQTSMYLCASSRQSETQYFGPGTRLLVL.

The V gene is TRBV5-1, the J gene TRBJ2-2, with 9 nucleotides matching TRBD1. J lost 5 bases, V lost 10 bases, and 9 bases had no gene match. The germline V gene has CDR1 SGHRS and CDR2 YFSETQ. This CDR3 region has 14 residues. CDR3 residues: CAREGTGLTGELFF. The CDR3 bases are TGCGCCCGCGAGGGGACAGGGCTAACCGGGGAGCTGTTTTTT.

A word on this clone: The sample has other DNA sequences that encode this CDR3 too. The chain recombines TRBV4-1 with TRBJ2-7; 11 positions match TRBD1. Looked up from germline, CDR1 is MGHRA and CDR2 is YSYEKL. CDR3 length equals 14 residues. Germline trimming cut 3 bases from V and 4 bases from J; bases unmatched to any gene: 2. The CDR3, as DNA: TGCGCCAGCAGCCAGGACAGGGGGCGTTACGAGCAGTACTTC. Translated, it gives CASSQDRGRYEQYF.

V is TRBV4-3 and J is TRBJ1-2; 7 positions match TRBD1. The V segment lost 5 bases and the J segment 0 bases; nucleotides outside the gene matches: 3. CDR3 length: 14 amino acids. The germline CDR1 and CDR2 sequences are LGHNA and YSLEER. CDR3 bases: TGCGCCAGCAGCTTAGGACAGGCTAACTATGGCTACACCTTC. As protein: CASSLGQANYGYTF.

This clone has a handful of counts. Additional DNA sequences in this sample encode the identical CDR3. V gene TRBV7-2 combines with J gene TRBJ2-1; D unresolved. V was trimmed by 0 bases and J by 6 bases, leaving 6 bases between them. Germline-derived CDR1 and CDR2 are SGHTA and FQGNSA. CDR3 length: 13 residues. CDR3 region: CASSLAGSNEQFF. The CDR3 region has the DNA TGTGCCAGCAGCTTAGCGGGGTCCAATGAGCAGTTCTTC.

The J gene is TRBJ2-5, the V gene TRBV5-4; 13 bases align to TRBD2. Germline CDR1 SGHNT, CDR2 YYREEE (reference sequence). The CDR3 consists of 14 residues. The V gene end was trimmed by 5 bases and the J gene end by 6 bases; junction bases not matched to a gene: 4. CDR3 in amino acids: CASRTSGRQKTQYF. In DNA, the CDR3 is TGTGCCAGCAGGACTAGCGGGAGGCAAAAGACCCAGTACTTC. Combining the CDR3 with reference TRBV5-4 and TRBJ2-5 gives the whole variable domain ETGVTQSPTHLIKTRGQQVTLRCSSQSGHNTVSWYQQALGQGPQFIFQYYREEENGRGNFPPRFSGLQFPNYSSELNVNALELDDSALYLCASRTSGRQKTQYFGPGTRLLVL.

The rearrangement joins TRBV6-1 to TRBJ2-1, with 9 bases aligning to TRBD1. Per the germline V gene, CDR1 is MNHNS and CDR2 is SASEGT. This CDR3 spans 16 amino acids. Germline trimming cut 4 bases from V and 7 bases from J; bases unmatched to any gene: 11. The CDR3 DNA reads TGTGCCAGCAGTGGAACCGGGACAGGGTTATGGAATGAGCAGTTCTTC. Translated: CASSGTGTGLWNEQFF.

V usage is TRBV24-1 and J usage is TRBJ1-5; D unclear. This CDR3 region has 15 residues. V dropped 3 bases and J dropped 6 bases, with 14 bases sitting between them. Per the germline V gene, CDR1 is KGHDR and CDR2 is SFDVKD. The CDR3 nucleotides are TGTGCCACCAGTGATGCCGCCGGGGTTCCTCAGCCCCAGCATTTT. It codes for CATSDAAGVPQPQHF.

The CDR3 DNA reads TGTGCCAGCAGCTTAGCGCAGGGAAGGGCCTACGAGCAGTACTTC. Protein sequence: CASSLAQGRAYEQYF. V and J are TRBV7-8 and TRBJ2-7, with D perhaps TRBD1 (5 bases). V lost 0 bases and J lost 2, with 11 bases in between. The CDR3 is made up of 15 amino acids. Germline V gene sequence: CDR1 SGHVS, CDR2 FQNEAQ.

CDR3 in amino acids: CASSRAGPFSGELFF. As DNA, the CDR3 is TGTGCCAGCAGCCGAGCGGGCCCTTTTTCCGGGGAGCTGTTTTTT. The chain is built from TRBV6-2 or TRBV6-3 and TRBJ2-2; TRBD2 is a possible D gene (6 bases). The CDR3 consists of 15 residues. V gave up 6 bases and J gave up 6 bases, with 17 bases separating them. From germline, CDR1 is MNHEY and CDR2 SVGEGT.

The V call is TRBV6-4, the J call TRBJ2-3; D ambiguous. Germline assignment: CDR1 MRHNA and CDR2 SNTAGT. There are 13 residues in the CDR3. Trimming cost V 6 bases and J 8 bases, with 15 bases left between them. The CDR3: CASSGLRGGTQYF. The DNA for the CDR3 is TGTGCCAGCAGCGGGCTCAGAGGTGGTACGCAGTATTTT.

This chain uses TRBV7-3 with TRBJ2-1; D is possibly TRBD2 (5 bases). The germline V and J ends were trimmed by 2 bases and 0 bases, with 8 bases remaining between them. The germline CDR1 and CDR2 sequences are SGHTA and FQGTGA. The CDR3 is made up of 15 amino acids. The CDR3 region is CASSLRGSSYNEQFF. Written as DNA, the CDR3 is TGTGCCAGCAGCTTACGGGGTTCCTCCTACAATGAGCAGTTCTTC.